This T cell receptor beta chain was captured in a study of blood T cells in healthy people across ages. Whole-study findings and limits: With age, beta diversity per million T cells declined roughly linearly, significantly by over 35. The study found TCR beta diversity correlated strongly with naive T cell percentage. Considered underestimates were the diversity estimates obtained from one million T cells.

Germline V gene sequence: CDR1 SGHAT, CDR2 FQNNGV. This CDR3 has 15 residues. The V end was cut by 5 bases, the J end by 3 bases, with 15 bases between. On this clonotype itself: Its antigen is still unknown.

It was with a sample-barcoded 5' primer and a J-beta primer mix that a second PCR of roughly 7 to 12 cycles was run. Each cDNA molecule carried a tag from a template-switch adaptor that contained 12 random nucleotides. TCRdb analysed the 5' RACE reads with MiXCR anew, one entry per CDR3 protein. Among some 1.6 million distinct CDR3 sequences listed, around 35% were seen once. The receptor comes from a woman under 40 in good health. The chain links TRBV11-2 to TRBJ2-3; D is perhaps TRBD2 (6 bases). Sequencing input: blood. CDR3 sequence: CASSRDSVGTDTQYF. The CDR3 bases are TGTGCCAGCAGCCGGGACTCGGTGGGGACAGATACGCAGTATTTT. Using reference TRBV11-2 and TRBJ2-3 for the parts outside the CDR3, the full variable domain is EAGVAQSPRYKIIEKRQSVAFWCNPISGHATLYWYQQILGQGPKLLIQFQNNGVVDDSQLPKDRFSAERLKGVDSTLKIQPAKLEDSAVYLCASSRDSVGTDTQYFGPGTRLTVL.